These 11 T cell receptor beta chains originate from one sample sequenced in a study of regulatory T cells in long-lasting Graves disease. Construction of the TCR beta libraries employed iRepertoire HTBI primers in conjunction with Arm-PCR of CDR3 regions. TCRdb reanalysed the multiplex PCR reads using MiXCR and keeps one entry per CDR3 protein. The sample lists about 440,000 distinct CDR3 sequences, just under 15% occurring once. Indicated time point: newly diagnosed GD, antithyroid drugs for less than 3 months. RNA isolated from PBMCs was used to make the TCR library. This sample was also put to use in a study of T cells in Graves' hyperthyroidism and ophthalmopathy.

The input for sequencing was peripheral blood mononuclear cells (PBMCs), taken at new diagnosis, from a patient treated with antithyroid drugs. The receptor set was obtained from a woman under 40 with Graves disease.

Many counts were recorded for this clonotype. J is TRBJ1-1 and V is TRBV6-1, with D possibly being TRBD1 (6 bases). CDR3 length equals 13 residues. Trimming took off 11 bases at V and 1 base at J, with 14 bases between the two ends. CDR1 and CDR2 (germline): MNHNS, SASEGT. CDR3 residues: CASIEGGNTEAFF. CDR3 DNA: TGTGCCTCAATCGAGGGGGGGAACACTGAAGCTTTCTTT.

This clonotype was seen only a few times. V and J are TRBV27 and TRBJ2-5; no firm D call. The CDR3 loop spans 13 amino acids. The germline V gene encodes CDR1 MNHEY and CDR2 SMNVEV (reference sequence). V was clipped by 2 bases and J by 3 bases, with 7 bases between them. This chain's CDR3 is CASSLGWKETQYF. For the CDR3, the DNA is TGTGCCAGCAGTTTAGGCTGGAAAGAGACCCAGTACTTC.

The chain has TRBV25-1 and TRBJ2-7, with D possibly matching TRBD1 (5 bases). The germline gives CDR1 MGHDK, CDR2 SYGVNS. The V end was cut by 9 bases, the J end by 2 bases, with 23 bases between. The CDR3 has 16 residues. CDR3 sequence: CASAPSRQRQTYEQYF. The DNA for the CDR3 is TGTGCCAGTGCCCCCTCAAGACAGCGACAGACCTACGAGCAGTACTTC.

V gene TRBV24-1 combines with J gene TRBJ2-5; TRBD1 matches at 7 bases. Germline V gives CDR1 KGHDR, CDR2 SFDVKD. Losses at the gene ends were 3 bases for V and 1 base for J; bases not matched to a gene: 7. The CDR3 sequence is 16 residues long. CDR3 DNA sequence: TGTGCCACCAGTGATACTCCATCAGGGGGCCAAGAGACCCAGTACTTC. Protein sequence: CATSDTPSGGQETQYF.

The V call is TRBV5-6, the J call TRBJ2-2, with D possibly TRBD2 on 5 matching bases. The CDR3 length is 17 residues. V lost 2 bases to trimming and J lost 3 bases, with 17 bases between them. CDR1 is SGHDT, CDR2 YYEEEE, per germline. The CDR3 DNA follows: TGTGCCAGCAGCTTCCGAGGGCTAGTTCGTCACACCGGGGAGCTGTTTTTT. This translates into CASSFRGLVRHTGELFF.

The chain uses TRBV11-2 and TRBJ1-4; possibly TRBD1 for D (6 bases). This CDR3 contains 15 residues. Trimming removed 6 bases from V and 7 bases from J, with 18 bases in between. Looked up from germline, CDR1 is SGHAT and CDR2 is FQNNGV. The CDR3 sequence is CASRSRWTASEKLFF. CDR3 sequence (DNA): TGTGCCAGCAGGAGCCGATGGACAGCTAGTGAAAAACTGTTTTTT. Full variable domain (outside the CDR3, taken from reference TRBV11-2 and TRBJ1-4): EAGVAQSPRYKIIEKRQSVAFWCNPISGHATLYWYQQILGQGPKLLIQFQNNGVVDDSQLPKDRFSAERLKGVDSTLKIQPAKLEDSAVYLCASRSRWTASEKLFFGSGTQLSVL.

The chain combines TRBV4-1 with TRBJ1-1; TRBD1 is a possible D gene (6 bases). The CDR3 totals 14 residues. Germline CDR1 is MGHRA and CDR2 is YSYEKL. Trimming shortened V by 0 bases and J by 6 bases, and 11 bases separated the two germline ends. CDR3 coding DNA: TGCGCCAGCAGCCAAGACCTCCACAGGGCTGAAGCTTTCTTT. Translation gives CASSQDLHRAEAFF.

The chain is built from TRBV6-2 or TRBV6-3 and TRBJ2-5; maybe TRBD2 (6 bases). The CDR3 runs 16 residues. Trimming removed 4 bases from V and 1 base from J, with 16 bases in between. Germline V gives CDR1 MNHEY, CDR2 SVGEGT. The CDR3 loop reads CASSSPPLAVQETQYF. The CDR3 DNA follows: TGTGCCAGCAGTTCCCCCCCTTTAGCGGTCCAAGAGACCCAGTACTTC.

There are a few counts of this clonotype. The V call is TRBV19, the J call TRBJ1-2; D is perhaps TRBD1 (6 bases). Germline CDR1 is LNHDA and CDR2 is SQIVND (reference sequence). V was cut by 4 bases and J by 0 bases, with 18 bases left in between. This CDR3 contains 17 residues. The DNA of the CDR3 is TGTGCCAGTAGTACCTGGGACCTAAAGGGGGCTAACTATGGCTACACCTTC. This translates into CASSTWDLKGANYGYTF.

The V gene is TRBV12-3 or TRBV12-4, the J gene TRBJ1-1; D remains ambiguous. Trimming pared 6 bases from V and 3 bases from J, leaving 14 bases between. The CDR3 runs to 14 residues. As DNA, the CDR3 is TGTGCCAGCAGCAAAACCGGCAGTTACACTGAAGCTTTCTTT. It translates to CASSKTGSYTEAFF.

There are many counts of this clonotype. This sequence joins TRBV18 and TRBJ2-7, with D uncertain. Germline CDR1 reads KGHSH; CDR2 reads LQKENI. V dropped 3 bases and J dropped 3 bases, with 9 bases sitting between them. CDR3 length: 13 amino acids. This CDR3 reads CASSPSDGYEQYF. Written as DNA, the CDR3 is TGTGCCAGCTCACCCTCCGACGGCTACGAGCAGTACTTC.